This T cell receptor (beta chain) was obtained from a study of blood T cell repertoires in COVID-19. CDR1 is MNHEY, CDR2 SMNVEV, per germline (reference sequence). Trimming stripped 1 base from V and 7 bases from J, with 10 bases between. This CDR3 spans 13 amino acids. All enrollees were roughly 18 to 89 years old and from roughly 22 US areas. TCRdb keeps only in-frame clones here, not all; method: immunoSEQ multiplex PCR. Counted here are 390,000 or so clones, approximately 92% occurring once; the ten biggest clones make up approximately 1%. V is TRBV27 and J is TRBJ1-1, with a tentative D call TRBD1 (5 bases). The sample comprised PBMCs or T cells enriched from blood (not recorded which). The TCR originated in a man aged 18 to 30 who had recovered from COVID-19. CDR3 loop: CASSLYGGGEAFF. CDR3 coding DNA: TGTGCCAGCAGTTTATATGGGGGGGGTGAAGCTTTCTTT.